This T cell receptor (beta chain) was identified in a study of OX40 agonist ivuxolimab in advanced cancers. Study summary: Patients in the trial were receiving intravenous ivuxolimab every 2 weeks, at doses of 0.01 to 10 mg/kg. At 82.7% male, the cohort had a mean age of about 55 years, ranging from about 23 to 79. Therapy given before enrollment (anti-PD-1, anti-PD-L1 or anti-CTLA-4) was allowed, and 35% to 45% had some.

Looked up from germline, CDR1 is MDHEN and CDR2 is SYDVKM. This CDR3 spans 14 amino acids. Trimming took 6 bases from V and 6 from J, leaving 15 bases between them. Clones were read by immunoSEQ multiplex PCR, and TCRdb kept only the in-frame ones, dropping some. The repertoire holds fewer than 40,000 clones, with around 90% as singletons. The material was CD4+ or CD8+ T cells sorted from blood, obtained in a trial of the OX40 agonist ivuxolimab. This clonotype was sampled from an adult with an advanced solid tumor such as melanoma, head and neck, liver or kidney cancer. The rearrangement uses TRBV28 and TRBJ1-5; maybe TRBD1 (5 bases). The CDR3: CASSPLLGAQPQHF. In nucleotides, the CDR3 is TGTGCCAGCAGCCCCCTCCTAGGGGCTCAGCCCCAGCATTTT.